These 17 T cell receptor beta chains came from one sample sequenced in a study of cytotoxic CD8 clonotypes in ibrutinib-treated CLL. TCRdb keeps only in-frame clones here, not all; method: immunoSEQ multiplex PCR. This table has roughly 180,000 clones, over 60% appearing once. Source: PBMCs, taken after 24 months of ibrutinib treatment. Receptor source: a human donor with chronic lymphocytic leukemia.

The chain joins TRBV6-1 to TRBJ1-2; maybe TRBD1 (6 bases). CDR1 and CDR2 (germline): MNHNS, SASEGT. This CDR3 region has 14 residues. With 9 bases removed from V and 6 bases from J, the gap between germline ends came to 20 bases. The CDR3 protein is CASYPRGGRNGYTF. Written as DNA, the CDR3 is TGTGCCAGTTACCCTAGAGGGGGGAGGAATGGCTACACCTTC.

This chain joins TRBV19 and TRBJ1-1, with D maybe TRBD1 (5 bases). CDR1 and CDR2 from the germline V gene are LNHDA and SQIVND (reference sequence). Trimming took 1 base from V and 8 from J, leaving 14 bases between them. The CDR3 has 14 amino acids. The CDR3 loop reads CASSIAAGSMEAFF. CDR3 DNA: TGTGCCAGTAGTATAGCGGCAGGGTCGATGGAAGCTTTCTTT.

The chain has TRBV9 and TRBJ1-1; 7 bases are shared with TRBD1. With 0 bases clipped from V and 0 bases from J, the junction kept 5 bases outside the gene matches. Germline values: CDR1 SGDLS, CDR2 YYNGEE. This CDR3 spans 16 amino acids. The DNA for the CDR3 is TGTGCCAGCAGCGTAGAAGGGGGCTTCTTGAACACTGAAGCTTTCTTT. This gives the protein CASSVEGGFLNTEAFF.

The chain combines TRBV4-3 with TRBJ2-7; weak D call: TRBD1 (5 bases). Looked up from germline, CDR1 is LGHNA and CDR2 is YSLEER. The CDR3 sequence is 14 residues long. Trimming removed 4 bases from V and 1 base from J, with 11 bases in between. CDR3 protein: CASSPDRRSYEQYF. CDR3 DNA sequence: TGCGCCAGCAGCCCCGACAGACGATCCTACGAGCAGTACTTC.

This clone was found once. The chain recombines TRBV5-4 with TRBJ1-6; 9 positions match TRBD1. V shed 4 bases and J 6 bases; nucleotides not matched to a gene: 5. CDR1 SGHNT and CDR2 YYREEE come from the germline V gene (reference sequence). There are 15 residues in the CDR3. CDR3 residues: CASSAGTGRNSPLHF. Written as DNA, the CDR3 is TGTGCCAGCAGCGCCGGGACAGGGCGTAATTCACCCCTCCACTTT. Based on the CDR3 plus reference TRBV5-4 and TRBJ1-6, the full variable domain is ETGVTQSPTHLIKTRGQQVTLRCSSQSGHNTVSWYQQALGQGPQFIFQYYREEENGRGNFPPRFSGLQFPNYSSELNVNALELDDSALYLCASSAGTGRNSPLHFGNGTRLTVT.

The chain combines TRBV6-6 with TRBJ2-2; 9 nucleotides agree with TRBD2. The CDR3 runs 14 residues. Germline V gene sequence: CDR1 MNHNY, CDR2 SVGAGI (reference sequence). V shed 7 bases and J 3 bases; nucleotides not matched to a gene: 3. CDR3 region: CASKREVYTGELFF. For the CDR3, the DNA is TGTGCCAGCAAGCGGGAGGTCTACACCGGGGAGCTGTTTTTT.

The chain joins TRBV6-1 to TRBJ1-2; D is uncertain. This CDR3 comprises 13 residues. Germline V gene lookup returns CDR1 MNHNS and CDR2 SASEGT. With 8 bases removed from V and 2 bases from J, the gap between germline ends came to 12 bases. Here the CDR3 DNA reads TGTGCCAGCCATAGTGGAGGGAACTATGGCTACACCTTC. It specifies CASHSGGNYGYTF.

V gene TRBV5-1 combines with J gene TRBJ2-3; D remains unclear. CDR1 is SGHRS, CDR2 YFSETQ, per germline. CDR3 length equals 12 residues. Trimming took off 1 base at V and 7 bases at J, with 7 bases between the two ends. The CDR3 nucleotides read TGCGCCAGCAGCTTGCCTGAGAATACGCAGTATTTT. It codes for CASSLPENTQYF.

The genes are TRBV19 and TRBJ2-7; no clear D. Germline lookup yields CDR1 LNHDA and CDR2 SQIVND (reference sequence). V shed 7 bases and J shed 2 bases, with 18 bases lying between them. The CDR3 has 15 residues. In nucleotides, the CDR3 is TGTGCCAGTACCCAGGTGGCGGATTCAGCCTACGAGCAGTACTTC. It translates to CASTQVADSAYEQYF. Complete variable domain (other parts from reference TRBV19 and TRBJ2-7): DGGITQSPKYLFRKEGQNVTLSCEQNLNHDAMYWYRQDPGQGLRLIYYSQIVNDFQKGDIAEGYSVSREKKESFPLTVTSAQKNPTAFYLCASTQVADSAYEQYFGPGTRLTVT.

This chain connects TRBV5-6 to TRBJ2-7; TRBD1 matches 10 bases. The CDR3 spans 14 residues. V trimming: 6 bases; J trimming: 3 bases; junction bases outside the gene matches: 6. CDR1 and CDR2 (germline): SGHDT, YYEEEE. CDR3 nucleotides: TGTGCCAGCATGCGGACAGGGGGAATCTACGAGCAGTACTTC. Translating it yields CASMRTGGIYEQYF.

The V gene is TRBV27, the J gene TRBJ2-7, with 9 bases identical to TRBD1. The CDR3 length is 15 residues. V lost 5 bases and J lost 4; bases outside the gene matches: 9. Germline values: CDR1 MNHEY, CDR2 SMNVEV (reference sequence). The CDR3 DNA is TGTGCCAGCAGTCCCTCCGAGACAGGGGGATACGAGCAGTACTTC. Translation gives CASSPSETGGYEQYF.

This chain links TRBV14 with TRBJ2-7, with 10 bases matching TRBD1. V was pared by 6 bases and J by 1 base, with 3 bases of the junction left unmatched. Germline assignment: CDR1 SGHDN and CDR2 FVKESK. The CDR3 sequence is 14 residues long. Written as DNA, the CDR3 is TGTGCCAGCAGTCGGACAGGGGGGTCCTACGAGCAGTACTTC. Translation gives CASSRTGGSYEQYF. The full variable domain, rest sourced from reference TRBV14 and TRBJ2-7, is EAGVTQFPSHSVIEKGQTVTLRCDPISGHDNLYWYRRVMGKEIKFLLHFVKESKQDESGMPNNRFLAERTGGTYSTLKVQPAELEDSGVYFCASSRTGGSYEQYFGPGTRLTVT.

V is TRBV7-8 and J is TRBJ2-1, with 11 bases identical to TRBD2. The CDR3 runs to 16 residues. From germline, CDR1 is SGHVS and CDR2 FQNEAQ. V was clipped by 3 bases and J by 4 bases; unmatched bases: 5. The CDR3 sequence is CASSFLAGGVYNEQFF. The CDR3 bases are TGTGCCAGCAGCTTTCTAGCGGGAGGAGTATACAATGAGCAGTTCTTC.

The count of this clone is one. The genes are TRBV2 and TRBJ2-1; the D gene could be TRBD1 or TRBD2 (5 bases each). The germline V gene encodes CDR1 SNHLY and CDR2 FYNNEI. CDR3 length: 15 residues. V shed 6 bases and J shed 9 bases, with 21 bases lying between them. CDR3 DNA sequence: TGTGCCAGCAGCCGGGACGCGGGCGGCGGTGGTGAGCAGTTCTTC. This encodes CASSRDAGGGGEQFF.

This sequence joins TRBV27 and TRBJ2-1; 9 bases are shared with TRBD1. The CDR3 totals 17 residues. The germline V gene has CDR1 MNHEY and CDR2 SMNVEV (reference sequence). Trimming removed 2 bases from V and 4 bases from J; junction bases left unmatched: 9. DNA of the CDR3: TGTGCCAGCAGTTTAAGGCAACGGACAGGGGATTACAATGAGCAGTTCTTC. This sequence encodes CASSLRQRTGDYNEQFF.

This clone was found a few times. V and J are TRBV25-1 and TRBJ2-3; the match to TRBD1 covers 9 bases. The V gene end was trimmed by 4 bases and the J gene end by 4 bases; junction bases not matched to a gene: 3. This CDR3 contains 14 residues. Germline CDR1 and CDR2: MGHDK and SYGVNS. CDR3 DNA: TGTGCCAGCAGTGCCTGGGACAGGGCAGATACGCAGTATTTT. It yields the protein CASSAWDRADTQYF.

The J gene is TRBJ1-5, the V gene TRBV12-5; D not certain. Deletions cut 4 bases from V and 3 bases from J, with 1 base between. CDR1 is LGHNT and CDR2 is FRNRAP in the germline V gene. This CDR3 comprises 11 residues. CDR3 residues: CASGYNQPQHF. In nucleotides, the CDR3 is TGTGCTAGTGGTTACAATCAGCCCCAGCATTTT.